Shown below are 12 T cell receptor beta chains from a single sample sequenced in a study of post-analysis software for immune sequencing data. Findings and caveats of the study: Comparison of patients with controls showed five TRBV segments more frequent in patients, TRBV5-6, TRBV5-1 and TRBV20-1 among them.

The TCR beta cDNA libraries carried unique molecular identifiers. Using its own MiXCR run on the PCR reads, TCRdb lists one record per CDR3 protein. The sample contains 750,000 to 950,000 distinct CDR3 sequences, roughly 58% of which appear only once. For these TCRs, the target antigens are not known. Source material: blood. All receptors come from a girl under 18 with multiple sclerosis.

The chain's CDR3 is CASSLITTDTQYF. The CDR3 DNA is TGCGCCAGCAGCTTGATAACCACAGATACGCAGTATTTT. The V and J genes are TRBV5-1 and TRBJ2-3; D is unresolved. CDR3 length equals 13 residues. CDR1 is SGHRS and CDR2 is YFSETQ in the germline V gene. Trimming cost V 1 base and J 2 bases, with 5 bases left between them.

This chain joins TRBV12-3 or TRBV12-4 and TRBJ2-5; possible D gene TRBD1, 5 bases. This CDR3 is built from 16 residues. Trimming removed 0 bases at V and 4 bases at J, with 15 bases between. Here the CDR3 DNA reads TGTGCCAGCAGTTTAGCGTTTAGGACACCACCAGAGACCCAGTACTTC. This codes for CASSLAFRTPPETQYF.

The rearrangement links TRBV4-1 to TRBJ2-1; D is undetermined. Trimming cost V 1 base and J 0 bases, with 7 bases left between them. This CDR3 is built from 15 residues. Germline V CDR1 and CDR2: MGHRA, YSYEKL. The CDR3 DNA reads TGCGCCAGCAGCCAAGGGCTTAGCTCCTACAATGAGCAGTTCTTC. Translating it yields CASSQGLSSYNEQFF.

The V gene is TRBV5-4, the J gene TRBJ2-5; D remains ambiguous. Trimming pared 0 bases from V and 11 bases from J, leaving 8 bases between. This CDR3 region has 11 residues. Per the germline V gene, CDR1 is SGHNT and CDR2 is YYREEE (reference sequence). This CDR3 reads CASSLEAKQYF. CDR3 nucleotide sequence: TGTGCCAGCAGCTTGGAGGCCAAGCAGTACTTC.

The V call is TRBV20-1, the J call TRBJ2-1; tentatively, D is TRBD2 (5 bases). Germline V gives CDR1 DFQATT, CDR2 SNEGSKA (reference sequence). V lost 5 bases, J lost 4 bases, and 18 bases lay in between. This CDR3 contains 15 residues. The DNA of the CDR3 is TGCAGTGCTGGGCCCCTCACGGGGTCGTACAATGAGCAGTTCTTC. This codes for CSAGPLTGSYNEQFF.

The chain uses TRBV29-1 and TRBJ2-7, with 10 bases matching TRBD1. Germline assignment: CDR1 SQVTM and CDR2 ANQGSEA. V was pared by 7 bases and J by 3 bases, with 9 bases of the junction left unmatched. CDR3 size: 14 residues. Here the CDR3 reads CSAIGGQGLYEQYF. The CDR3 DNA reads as TGCAGCGCCATTGGGGGACAGGGGCTCTACGAGCAGTACTTC.

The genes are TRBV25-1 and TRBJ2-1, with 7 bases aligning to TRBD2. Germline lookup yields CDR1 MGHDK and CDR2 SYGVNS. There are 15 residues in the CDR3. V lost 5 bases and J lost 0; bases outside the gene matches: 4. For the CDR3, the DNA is TGTGCCAGCAGTAACCGGGACTACTCCTACAATGAGCAGTTCTTC. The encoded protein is CASSNRDYSYNEQFF.

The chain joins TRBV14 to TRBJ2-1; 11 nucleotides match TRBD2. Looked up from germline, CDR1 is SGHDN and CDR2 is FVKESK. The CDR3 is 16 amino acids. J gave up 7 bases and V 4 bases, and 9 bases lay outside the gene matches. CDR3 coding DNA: TGTGCCAGCAGCCGCCGACCGGGACTAGCGGCAAATGAGCAGTTCTTC. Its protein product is CASSRRPGLAANEQFF. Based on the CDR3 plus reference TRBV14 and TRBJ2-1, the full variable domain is EAGVTQFPSHSVIEKGQTVTLRCDPISGHDNLYWYRRVMGKEIKFLLHFVKESKQDESGMPNNRFLAERTGGTYSTLKVQPAELEDSGVYFCASSRRPGLAANEQFFGPGTRLTVL.

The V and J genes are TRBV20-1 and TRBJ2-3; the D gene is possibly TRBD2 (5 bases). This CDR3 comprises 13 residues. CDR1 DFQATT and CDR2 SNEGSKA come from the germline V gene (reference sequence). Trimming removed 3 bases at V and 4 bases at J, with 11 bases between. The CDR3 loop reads CSASRLAPDTQYF. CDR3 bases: TGCAGTGCTAGCCGTCTAGCCCCAGATACGCAGTATTTT.

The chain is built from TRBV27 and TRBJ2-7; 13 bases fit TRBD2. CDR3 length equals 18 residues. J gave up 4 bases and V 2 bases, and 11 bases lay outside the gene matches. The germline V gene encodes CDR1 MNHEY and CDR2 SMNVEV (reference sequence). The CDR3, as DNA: TGTGCCAGCAGTTTAACCGCCATACTAGCGGGAGGGCCGTACGAGCAGTACTTC. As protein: CASSLTAILAGGPYEQYF.

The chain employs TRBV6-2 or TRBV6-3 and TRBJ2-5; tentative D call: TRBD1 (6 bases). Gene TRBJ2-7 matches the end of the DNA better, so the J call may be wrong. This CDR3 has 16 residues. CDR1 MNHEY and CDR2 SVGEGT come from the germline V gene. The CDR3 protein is CASSYPLQGTFYEQYF. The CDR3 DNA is TGTGCCAGCAGTTACCCCTTACAGGGTACGTTCTACGAGCAGTACTTC.

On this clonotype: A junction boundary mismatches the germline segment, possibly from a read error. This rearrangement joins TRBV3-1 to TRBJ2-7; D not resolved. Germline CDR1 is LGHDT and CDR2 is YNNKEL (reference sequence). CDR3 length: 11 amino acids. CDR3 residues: CAGSQAVEQYF. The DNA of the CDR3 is TGTGCCGGCAGCCAAGCCGTCGAGCAGTACTTC.